Listed below are T cell receptor beta chains from one sample, sequenced in a study of blood T cell repertoires in COVID-19. Clones were read by immunoSEQ multiplex PCR, and TCRdb kept only the in-frame ones, dropping some. The table shows 250,000 or so clones, with about 85% occurring only once. Sample: PBMCs or T cells enriched from blood (not recorded which). The receptors here all came from a man in his thirties or forties who had recovered from COVID-19. Both conserved end residues are part of each CDR3. D genes are given only for firm matches. Some rows mark clone size as missing; the rest say once, few, many or name a class of expanded clone.

V,size,J,D,length,CDR3,DNA
TRBV10-2,NA,TRBJ2-1,TRBD2,15,CASSELAGDYNEQFF,TGCGCCAGCAGTGAGCTAGCGGGAGACTACAATGAGCAGTTCTTC
TRBV6-5,NA,TRBJ1-3,NA,15,CASSFVGGSGNTIYF,TGTGCCAGCAGCTTTGTGGGGGGCTCTGGAAACACCATATATTTT
TRBV6-5,NA,TRBJ1-4,TRBD1,15,CASSPGTGGNEKLFF,TGTGCCAGCAGTCCTGGGACAGGGGGAAATGAAAAACTGTTTTTT
TRBV5-4,NA,TRBJ1-5,NA,17,CASSYTGTWDVDQPQHF,TGTGCCAGCAGCTACACCGGGACATGGGACGTGGATCAGCCCCAGCATTTT
TRBV6-5,NA,TRBJ1-1,NA,13,CASGGQRNTEAFF,TGTGCCAGCGGAGGACAGAGAAACACTGAAGCTTTCTTT
TRBV7-9,NA,TRBJ2-5,NA,14,CASSQQGPQETQYF,TGTGCCAGCAGCCAGCAGGGTCCCCAAGAGACCCAGTACTTC
TRBV7-2,few,TRBJ1-1,NA,14,CASSFGTLNTEAFF,TGTGCCAGCAGCTTCGGGACACTGAACACTGAAGCTTTCTTT
TRBV3-1/TRBV3-2,few,TRBJ2-7,NA,12,CASSQTGYEQYF,TGTGCCAGCAGCCAAACAGGCTACGAGCAGTACTTC
TRBV5-1,NA,TRBJ2-7,NA,14,CASSLTLSGYEQYF,TGCGCCAGCAGCTTGACCCTTAGCGGCTACGAGCAGTACTTC
TRBV28,once,TRBJ1-1,NA,14,CASRAVGENTEAFF,TGTGCCAGCAGAGCCGTCGGGGAAAACACTGAAGCTTTCTTT
TRBV24-1,NA,TRBJ2-3,NA,14,CATSDAGSRDTQYF,TGTGCCACCAGTGACGCCGGGAGCAGGGATACGCAGTATTTT
TRBV3-1/TRBV3-2,NA,TRBJ1-2,NA,16,CASSQGYRVSNYGYTF,TGTGCCAGCAGCCAAGGATACAGAGTTTCTAACTATGGCTACACCTTC
TRBV30,NA,TRBJ2-5,TRBD2,15,CAWSPGLAGSETQYF,TGTGCCTGGAGCCCGGGACTAGCGGGGTCGGAGACCCAGTACTTC
TRBV5-5,NA,TRBJ1-1,TRBD1,14,CASSSQTGNTEAFF,TGTGCCAGCAGCTCGCAGACAGGGAATACTGAAGCTTTCTTT
TRBV28,few,TRBJ1-6,NA,15,CASSSPGQVWSPLHF,TGTGCCAGCAGTTCTCCGGGACAAGTTTGGTCACCCCTCCACTTT
TRBV6-1,NA,TRBJ1-5,NA,13,CASSEPGNQPQHF,TGTGCCAGCAGTGAACCGGGTAATCAGCCCCAGCATTTT
TRBV5-1,NA,TRBJ2-7,NA,14,CASSFTAAVGEQYF,TGCGCCAGCAGCTTTACAGCGGCGGTCGGCGAGCAGTACTTC
TRBV18,NA,TRBJ2-1,NA,13,CASSSADEREQFF,TGTGCCAGCTCATCAGCCGATGAGCGGGAGCAGTTCTTC
TRBV28,few,TRBJ1-2,TRBD1,15,CASSLRTGGIYGYTF,TGTGCCAGCAGTTTACGGACAGGGGGCATCTATGGCTACACCTTC
TRBV5-8,NA,TRBJ2-5,NA,13,CASSSYSEETQYF,TGTGCCAGCAGCTCATATTCGGAGGAGACCCAGTACTTC
TRBV19,NA,TRBJ2-7,TRBD2,16,CASSPRGLAGVHEQYF,TGTGCCAGTAGCCCGAGGGGACTAGCGGGAGTCCACGAGCAGTACTTC
TRBV7-2,NA,TRBJ2-7,NA,15,CASSLVVGRGGLQYF,TGTGCCAGCAGCTTAGTAGTAGGTCGCGGAGGGTTGCAGTACTTC
TRBV3-1/TRBV3-2,NA,TRBJ2-1,TRBD2,18,CASSQGRSGGRQVDEQFF,TGTGCCAGCAGCCAAGGACGAAGCGGGGGCCGTCAGGTGGATGAGCAGTTCTTC
TRBV5-1,NA,TRBJ2-7,TRBD2,14,CASSFNSGAYEQYF,TGCGCCAGCAGCTTTAATAGCGGGGCATACGAGCAGTACTTC
TRBV15,once,TRBJ2-5,NA,14,CATTGGTPGETQYF,TGTGCCACAACTGGAGGGACTCCCGGAGAGACCCAGTACTTC
TRBV4-3,NA,TRBJ1-6,NA,19,CASSQGFSDGSAGNSPLHF,TGCGCCAGCAGCCAAGGATTCTCGGACGGGTCGGCGGGTAATTCACCCCTCCACTTT
TRBV28,NA,TRBJ2-3,TRBD1,15,CASSPTGGPFYTQYF,TGTGCCAGCAGCCCGACAGGGGGCCCGTTCTATACGCAGTATTTT
TRBV3-1/TRBV3-2,NA,TRBJ1-3,TRBD1,15,CASSHKGAGGNTIYF,TGTGCCAGCAGCCATAAGGGGGCGGGTGGAAACACCATATATTTT
TRBV9,NA,TRBJ2-3,NA,15,CASSAAPGRTDTQYF,TGTGCCAGCAGCGCAGCCCCCGGGAGAACAGATACGCAGTATTTT
TRBV7-9,NA,TRBJ2-1,TRBD2,15,CASRTVAGSYNEQFF,TGTGCCAGCAGGACCGTAGCGGGAAGCTACAATGAGCAGTTCTTC